This T cell receptor (beta chain) is drawn from a study of cytomegalovirus exposure and HLA in healthy donors. About the research overall: The Caucasian-associated ancestry cluster contained approximately 81% of the 398 genotyped donors. Points from the study as a whole: Listed as cytomegalovirus-associated were over 150 TCR beta chains. It was shown in a later analysis that HLA-associated TCR beta chains were more clonally expanded than other, equally common chains. The study reported that TCR beta sequences accurately predicted HLA-A and HLA-B alleles in most subjects.

Trimming pared 6 bases from V and 5 bases from J, leaving 15 bases between. Germline V gene sequence: CDR1 SQVTM, CDR2 ANQGSEA. This CDR3 contains 13 residues. This clone was counted a single time. The target antigen is unknown. The PCR employed 60 Vbeta primers together with 13 Jbeta primers. Clones were read by immunoSEQ multiplex PCR, and TCRdb kept only the in-frame ones, dropping some. The sample includes about 150,000 clones, roughly 81% of them seen just once. Sample: PBMCs. The TCR sequence derives from a young woman in good health and CMV-seronegative. The chain joins TRBV29-1 to TRBJ2-3, with a weak D call TRBD1 (6 bases). CDR3 protein: CSVQVGGVDTQYF. The CDR3 region has the DNA TGCAGCGTGCAAGTTGGGGGCGTAGATACGCAGTATTTT.